Listed here is a single TCR beta chain. The antigen remains undetermined. PCR employed 60 Vbeta and 13 Jbeta primers. Assay used: immunoSEQ multiplex PCR; TCRdb lists only in-frame clones, some missing. The sample totals tens of thousands of clones. The data were taken from a study of cytomegalovirus exposure and HLA in healthy donors. Overall study results and limits: With later analysis, a missense DCLRE1C variant became linked to TCR beta V- and J-gene trimming. A highly shared variant cluster was judged a likely technical artifact. Fewer N-insertions (relative to the roughly 610-donor mean) were reportedly seen in an Asian-associated ancestry cluster in a later analysis.

The sequenced sample was PBMCs. This receptor was identified in a middle-aged woman in good health and CMV-seronegative.

This CDR3 reads CASSRAGGDTGELFF. The CDR3 nucleotides are TGCGCCAGCAGCCGAGCAGGGGGTGACACCGGGGAGCTGTTTTTT. The chain couples TRBV4-3 to TRBJ2-2, with TRBD1 matching over 7 bases. The CDR3 has 15 amino acids. The J segment lost 3 bases and the V segment lost 4 bases, leaving 5 bases of the junction unmatched. Germline V gene sequence: CDR1 LGHNA, CDR2 YSLEER.